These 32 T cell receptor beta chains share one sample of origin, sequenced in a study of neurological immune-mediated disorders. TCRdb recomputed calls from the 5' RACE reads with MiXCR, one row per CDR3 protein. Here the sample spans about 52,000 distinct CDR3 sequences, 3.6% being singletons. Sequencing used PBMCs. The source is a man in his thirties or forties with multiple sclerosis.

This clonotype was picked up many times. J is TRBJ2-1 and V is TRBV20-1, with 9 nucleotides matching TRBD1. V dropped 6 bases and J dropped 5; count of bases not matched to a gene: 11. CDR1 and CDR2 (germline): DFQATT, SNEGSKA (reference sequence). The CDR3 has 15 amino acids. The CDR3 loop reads CSAKDWTGVDNEQFF. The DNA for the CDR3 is TGCAGTGCCAAAGATTGGACAGGGGTGGACAATGAGCAGTTCTTC.

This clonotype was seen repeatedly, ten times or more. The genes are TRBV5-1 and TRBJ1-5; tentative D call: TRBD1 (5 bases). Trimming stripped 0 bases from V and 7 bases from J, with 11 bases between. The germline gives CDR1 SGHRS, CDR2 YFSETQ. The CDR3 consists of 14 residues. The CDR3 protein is CASSLEGSGQPQHF. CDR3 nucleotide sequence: TGCGCCAGCAGCTTGGAAGGGTCAGGGCAGCCCCAGCATTTT.

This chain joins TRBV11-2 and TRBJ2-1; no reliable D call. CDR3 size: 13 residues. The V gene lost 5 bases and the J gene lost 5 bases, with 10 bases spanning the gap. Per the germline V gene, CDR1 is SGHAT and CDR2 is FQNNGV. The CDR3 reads CASSQARNNEQFF. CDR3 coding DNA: TGTGCCAGCAGCCAAGCCCGAAACAATGAGCAGTTCTTC.

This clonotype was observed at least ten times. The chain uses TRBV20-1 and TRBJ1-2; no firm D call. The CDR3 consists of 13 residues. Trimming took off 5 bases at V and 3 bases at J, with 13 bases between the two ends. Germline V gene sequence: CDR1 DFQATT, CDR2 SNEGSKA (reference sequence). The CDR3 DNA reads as TGCAGTGCTGGTAATGACCGGGACTATGGCTACACCTTC. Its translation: CSAGNDRDYGYTF.

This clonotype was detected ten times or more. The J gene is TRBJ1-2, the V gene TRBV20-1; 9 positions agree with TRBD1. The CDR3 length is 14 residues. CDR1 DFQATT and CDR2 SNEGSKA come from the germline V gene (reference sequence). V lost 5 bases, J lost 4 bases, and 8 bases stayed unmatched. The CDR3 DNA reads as TGCAGTGCTGAGGGACAGGGTACCCCCTATGGCTACACCTTC. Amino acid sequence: CSAEGQGTPYGYTF.

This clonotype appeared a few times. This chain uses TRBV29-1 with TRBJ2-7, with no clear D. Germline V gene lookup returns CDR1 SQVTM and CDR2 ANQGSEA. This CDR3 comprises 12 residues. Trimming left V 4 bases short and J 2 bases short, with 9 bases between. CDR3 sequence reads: CSVVNSPYEQYF. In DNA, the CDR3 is TGCAGCGTTGTTAACAGCCCCTACGAGCAGTACTTC.

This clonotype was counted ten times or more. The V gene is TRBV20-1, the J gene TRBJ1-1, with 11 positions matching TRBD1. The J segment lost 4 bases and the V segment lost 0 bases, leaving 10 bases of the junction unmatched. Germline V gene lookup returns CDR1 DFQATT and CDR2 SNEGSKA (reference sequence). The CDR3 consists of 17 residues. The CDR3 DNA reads TGCAGTGCTAGAGATTGGACAGGGGGCGATTGGCGCACTGAAGCTTTCTTT. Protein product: CSARDWTGGDWRTEAFF.

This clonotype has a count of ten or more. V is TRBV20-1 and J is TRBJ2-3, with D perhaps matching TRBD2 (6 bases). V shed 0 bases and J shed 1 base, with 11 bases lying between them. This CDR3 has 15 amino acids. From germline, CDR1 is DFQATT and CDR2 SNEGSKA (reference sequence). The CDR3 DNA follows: TGCAGTGCTAGAGACACATGGGGGGGCACAGATACGCAGTATTTT. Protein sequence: CSARDTWGGTDTQYF.

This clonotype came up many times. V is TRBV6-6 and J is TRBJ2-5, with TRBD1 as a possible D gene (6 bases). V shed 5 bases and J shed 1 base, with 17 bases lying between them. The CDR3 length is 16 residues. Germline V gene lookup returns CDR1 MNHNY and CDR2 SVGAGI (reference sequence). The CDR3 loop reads CASSPQKGGIQETQYF. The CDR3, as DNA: TGTGCCAGCAGTCCCCAGAAAGGGGGAATCCAAGAGACCCAGTACTTC.

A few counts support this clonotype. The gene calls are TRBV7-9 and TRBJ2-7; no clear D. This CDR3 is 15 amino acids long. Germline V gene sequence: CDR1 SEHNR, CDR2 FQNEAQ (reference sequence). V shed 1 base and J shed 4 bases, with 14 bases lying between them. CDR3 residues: CASSLESLVGYEQYF. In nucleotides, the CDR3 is TGTGCCAGCAGCTTAGAGTCCCTCGTCGGGTACGAGCAGTACTTC.

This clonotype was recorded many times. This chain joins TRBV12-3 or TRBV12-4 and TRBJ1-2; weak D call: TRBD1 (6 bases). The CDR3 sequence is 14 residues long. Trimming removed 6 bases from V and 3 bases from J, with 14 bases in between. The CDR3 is CASRRGASDYGYTF. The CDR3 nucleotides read TGTGCCAGCAGGAGGGGGGCTTCGGACTATGGCTACACCTTC.

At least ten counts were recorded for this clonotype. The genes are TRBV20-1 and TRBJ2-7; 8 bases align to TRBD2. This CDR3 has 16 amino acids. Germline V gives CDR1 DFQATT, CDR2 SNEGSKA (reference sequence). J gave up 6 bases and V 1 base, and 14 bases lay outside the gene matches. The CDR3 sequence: CSARGGAGVAGFEQYF. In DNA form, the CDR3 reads TGCAGTGCTAGAGGGGGTGCGGGAGTAGCGGGATTCGAGCAGTACTTC.

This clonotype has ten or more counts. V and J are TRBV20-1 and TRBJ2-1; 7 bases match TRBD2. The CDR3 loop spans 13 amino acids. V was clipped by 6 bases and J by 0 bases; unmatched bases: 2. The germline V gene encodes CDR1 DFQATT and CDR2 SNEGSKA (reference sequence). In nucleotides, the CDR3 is TGCAGTGCAGAGCGGGGCTCCTACAATGAGCAGTTCTTC. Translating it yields CSAERGSYNEQFF.

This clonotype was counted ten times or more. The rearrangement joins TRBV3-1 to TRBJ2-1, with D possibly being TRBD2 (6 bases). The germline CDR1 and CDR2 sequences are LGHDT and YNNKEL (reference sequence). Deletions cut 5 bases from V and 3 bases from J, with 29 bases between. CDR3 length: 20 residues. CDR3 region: CASSGFREPEWPGYYNEQFF. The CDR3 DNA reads TGTGCCAGCAGCGGTTTCCGGGAGCCTGAGTGGCCCGGTTACTACAATGAGCAGTTCTTC.

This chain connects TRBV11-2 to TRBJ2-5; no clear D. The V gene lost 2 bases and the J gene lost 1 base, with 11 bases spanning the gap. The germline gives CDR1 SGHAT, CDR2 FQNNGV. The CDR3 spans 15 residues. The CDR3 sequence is CASSLLGRIQETQYF. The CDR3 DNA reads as TGTGCCAGCAGCTTACTCGGTCGGATCCAAGAGACCCAGTACTTC.

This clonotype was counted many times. The CDR3 nucleotides read TGTGCCAGCAGCAAAACAGGACCCAGGGGTAATCAGCCCCAGCATTTT. Residues: CASSKTGPRGNQPQHF. The chain carries TRBV27 and TRBJ1-5; a possible D gene is TRBD1 (6 bases). CDR1 and CDR2 from the germline V gene are MNHEY and SMNVEV (reference sequence). Trimming stripped 6 bases from V and 4 bases from J, with 19 bases between. The CDR3 runs to 16 residues.

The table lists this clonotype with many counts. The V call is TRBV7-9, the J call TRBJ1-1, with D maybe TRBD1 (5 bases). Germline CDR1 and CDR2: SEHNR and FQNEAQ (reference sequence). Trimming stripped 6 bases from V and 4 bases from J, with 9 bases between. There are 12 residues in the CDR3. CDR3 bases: TGTGCCAGCAGGGAGGGGAGCACTGAAGCTTTCTTT. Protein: CASREGSTEAFF.

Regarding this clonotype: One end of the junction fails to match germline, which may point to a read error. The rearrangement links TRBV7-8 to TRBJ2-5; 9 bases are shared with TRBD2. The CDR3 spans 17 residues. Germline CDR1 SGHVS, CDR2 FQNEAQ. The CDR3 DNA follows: TGTGCCAGCAGCCTCTATATAAGCGGGGGGTTCCAAGGGACCCAGTACTTC. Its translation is CASSLYISGGFQGTQYF.

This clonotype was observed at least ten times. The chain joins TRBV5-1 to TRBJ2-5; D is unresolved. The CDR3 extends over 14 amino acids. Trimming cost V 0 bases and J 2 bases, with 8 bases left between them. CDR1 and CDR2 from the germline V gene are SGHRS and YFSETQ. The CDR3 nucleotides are TGCGCCAGCAGCTTGGTAGGCCTACAAGAGACCCAGTACTTC. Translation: CASSLVGLQETQYF.

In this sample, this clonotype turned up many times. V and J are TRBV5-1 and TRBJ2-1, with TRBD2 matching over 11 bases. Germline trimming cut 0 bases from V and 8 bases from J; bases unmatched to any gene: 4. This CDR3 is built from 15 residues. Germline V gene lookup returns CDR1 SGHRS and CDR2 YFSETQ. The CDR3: CASSLALTSGDEQFF. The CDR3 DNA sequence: TGCGCCAGCAGCTTGGCCCTGACTAGCGGGGATGAGCAGTTCTTC. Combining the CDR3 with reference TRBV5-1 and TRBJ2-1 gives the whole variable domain KAGVTQTPRYLIKTRGQQVTLSCSPISGHRSVSWYQQTPGQGLQFLFEYFSETQRNKGNFPGRFSGRQFSNSRSEMNVSTLELGDSALYLCASSLALTSGDEQFFGPGTRLTVL.

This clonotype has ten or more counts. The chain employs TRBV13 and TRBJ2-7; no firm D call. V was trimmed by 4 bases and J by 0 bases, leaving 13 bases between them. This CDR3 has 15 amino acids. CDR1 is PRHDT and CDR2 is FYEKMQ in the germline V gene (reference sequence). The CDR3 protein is CASSSGPISSYEQYF. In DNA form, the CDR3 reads TGTGCCAGCAGCTCCGGACCCATCAGCTCCTACGAGCAGTACTTC.

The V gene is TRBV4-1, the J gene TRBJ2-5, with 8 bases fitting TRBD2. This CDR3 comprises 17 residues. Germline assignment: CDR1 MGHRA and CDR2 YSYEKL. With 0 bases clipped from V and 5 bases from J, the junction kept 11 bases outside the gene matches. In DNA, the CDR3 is TGCGCCAGCAGCCAAGAAGGTGGCGGGGGGACGTGGGAGACCCAGTACTTC. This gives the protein CASSQEGGGGTWETQYF.

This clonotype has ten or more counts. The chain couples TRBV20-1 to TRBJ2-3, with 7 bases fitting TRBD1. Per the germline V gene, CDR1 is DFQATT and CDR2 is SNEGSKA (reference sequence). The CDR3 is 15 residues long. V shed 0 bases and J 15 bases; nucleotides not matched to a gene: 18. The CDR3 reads CSAREMARGPEAVYF. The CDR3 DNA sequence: TGCAGTGCTAGAGAGATGGCGAGGGGGCCGGAGGCAGTTTATTTT.

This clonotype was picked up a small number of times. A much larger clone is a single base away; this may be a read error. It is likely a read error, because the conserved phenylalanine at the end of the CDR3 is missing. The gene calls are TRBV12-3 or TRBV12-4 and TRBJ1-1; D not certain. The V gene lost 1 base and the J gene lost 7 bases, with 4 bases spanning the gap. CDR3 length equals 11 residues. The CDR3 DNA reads TGTGCCAGCAGTTTAGTGAGTGAAGCTTTCATT. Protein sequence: CASSLVSEAFI.

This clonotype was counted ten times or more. DNA of the CDR3: TGCGCCAGCAGCCGATCCGGACCGGGGGTGGGAGAAAAACTGTTTTTT. As protein: CASSRSGPGVGEKLFF. The chain links TRBV4-1 to TRBJ1-4; D may be TRBD1 (5 bases). The CDR3 contains 16 residues. V was trimmed by 4 bases and J by 8 bases, leaving 20 bases between them. Germline loops: CDR1 MGHRA, CDR2 YSYEKL.

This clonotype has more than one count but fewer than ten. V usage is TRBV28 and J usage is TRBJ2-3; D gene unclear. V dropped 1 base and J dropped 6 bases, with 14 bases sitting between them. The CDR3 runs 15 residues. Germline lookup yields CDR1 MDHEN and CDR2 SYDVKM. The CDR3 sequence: CASSLSWVYSDTQYF. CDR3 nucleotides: TGTGCCAGCAGTTTATCTTGGGTCTATTCGGATACGCAGTATTTT.

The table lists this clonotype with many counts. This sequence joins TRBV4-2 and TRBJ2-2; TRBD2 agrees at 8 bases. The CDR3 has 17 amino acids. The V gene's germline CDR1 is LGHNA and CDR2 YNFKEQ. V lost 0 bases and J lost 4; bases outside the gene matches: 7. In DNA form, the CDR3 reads TGTGCCAGCAGCCAAGATCAACTAGCGGAACCCACCGGGGAGCTGTTTTTT. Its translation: CASSQDQLAEPTGELFF.

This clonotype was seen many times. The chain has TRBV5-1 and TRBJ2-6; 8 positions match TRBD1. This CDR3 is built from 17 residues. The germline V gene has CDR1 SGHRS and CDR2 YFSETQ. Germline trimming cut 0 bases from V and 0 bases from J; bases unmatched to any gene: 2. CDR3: CASSLGQGSSGANVLTF. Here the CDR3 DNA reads TGCGCCAGCAGCTTGGGACAGGGGAGCTCTGGGGCCAACGTCCTGACTTTC.

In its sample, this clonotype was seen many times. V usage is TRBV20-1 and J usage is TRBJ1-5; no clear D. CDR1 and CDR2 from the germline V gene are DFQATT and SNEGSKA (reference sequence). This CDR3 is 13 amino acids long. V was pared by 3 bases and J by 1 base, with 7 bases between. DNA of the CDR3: TGCAGTGCTAGGAGGGAGAGCAATCAGCCCCAGCATTTT. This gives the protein CSARRESNQPQHF.

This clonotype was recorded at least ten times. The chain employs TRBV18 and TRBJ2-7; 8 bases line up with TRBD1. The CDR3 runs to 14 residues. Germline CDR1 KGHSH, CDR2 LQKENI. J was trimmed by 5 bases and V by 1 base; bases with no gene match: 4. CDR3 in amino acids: CASSPLDRENEQYF. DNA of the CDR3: TGTGCCAGCTCACCACTGGACAGGGAAAACGAGCAGTACTTC.

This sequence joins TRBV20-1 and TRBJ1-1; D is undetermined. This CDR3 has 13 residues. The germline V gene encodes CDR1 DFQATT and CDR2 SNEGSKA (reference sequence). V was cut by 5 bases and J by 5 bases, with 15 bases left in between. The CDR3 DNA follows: TGCAGTGCTTCCGGACGGGTAGAAACTGAAGCTTTCTTT. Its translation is CSASGRVETEAFF.

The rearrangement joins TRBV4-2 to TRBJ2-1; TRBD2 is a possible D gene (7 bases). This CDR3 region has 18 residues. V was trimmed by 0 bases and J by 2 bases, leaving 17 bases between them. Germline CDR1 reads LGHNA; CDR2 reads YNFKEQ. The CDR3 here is CASSQETNGGGPYNEQFF. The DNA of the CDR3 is TGTGCCAGCAGCCAAGAGACCAATGGGGGGGGCCCCTACAATGAGCAGTTCTTC.